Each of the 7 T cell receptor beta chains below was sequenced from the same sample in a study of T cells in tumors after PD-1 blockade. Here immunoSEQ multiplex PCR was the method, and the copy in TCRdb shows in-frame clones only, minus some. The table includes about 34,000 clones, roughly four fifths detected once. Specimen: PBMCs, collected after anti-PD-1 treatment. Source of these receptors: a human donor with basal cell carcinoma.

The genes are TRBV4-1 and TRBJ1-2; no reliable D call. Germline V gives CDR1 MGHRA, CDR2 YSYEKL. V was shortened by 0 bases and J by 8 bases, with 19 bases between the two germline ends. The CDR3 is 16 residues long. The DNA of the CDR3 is TGCGCCAGCAGCCAAGAGTCTCGGCAACCAACACGGGGCTACACCTTC. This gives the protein CASSQESRQPTRGYTF.

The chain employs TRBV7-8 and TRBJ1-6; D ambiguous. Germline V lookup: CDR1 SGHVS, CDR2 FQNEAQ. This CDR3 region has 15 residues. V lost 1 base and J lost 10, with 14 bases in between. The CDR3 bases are TGTGCCAGCAGCTTAGGGCGCTCCCGGGAATCACCCCTCCACTTT. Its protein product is CASSLGRSRESPLHF.

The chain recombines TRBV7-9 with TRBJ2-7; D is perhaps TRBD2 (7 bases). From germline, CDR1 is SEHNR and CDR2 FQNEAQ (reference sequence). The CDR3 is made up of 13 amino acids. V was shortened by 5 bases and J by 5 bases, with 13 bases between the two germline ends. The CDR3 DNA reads TGTGCCAGCAGCAGGGAGGGGGTTCACGAGCAGTACTTC. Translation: CASSREGVHEQYF.

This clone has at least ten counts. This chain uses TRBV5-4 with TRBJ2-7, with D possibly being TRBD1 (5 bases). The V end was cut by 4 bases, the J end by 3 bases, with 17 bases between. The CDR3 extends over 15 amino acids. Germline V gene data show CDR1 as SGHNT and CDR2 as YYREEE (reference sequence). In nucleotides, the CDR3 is TGTGCCAGCAGCCCTGGGGCAAGTAAAGACTACGAGCAGTACTTC. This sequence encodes CASSPGASKDYEQYF.

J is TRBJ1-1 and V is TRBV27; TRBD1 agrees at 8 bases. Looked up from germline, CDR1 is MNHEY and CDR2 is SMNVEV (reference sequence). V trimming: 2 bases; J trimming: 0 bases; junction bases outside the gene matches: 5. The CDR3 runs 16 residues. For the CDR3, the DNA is TGTGCCAGCAGTTTAAGACAGGGGCAGGTGAACACTGAAGCTTTCTTT. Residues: CASSLRQGQVNTEAFF.

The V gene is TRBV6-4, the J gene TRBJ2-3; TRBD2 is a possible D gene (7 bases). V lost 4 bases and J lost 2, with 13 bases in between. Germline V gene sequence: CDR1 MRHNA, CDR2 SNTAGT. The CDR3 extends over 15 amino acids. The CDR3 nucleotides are TGTGCCAGCAGTGCCGTCGGGGGGCTCACAGATACGCAGTATTTT. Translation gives CASSAVGGLTDTQYF.

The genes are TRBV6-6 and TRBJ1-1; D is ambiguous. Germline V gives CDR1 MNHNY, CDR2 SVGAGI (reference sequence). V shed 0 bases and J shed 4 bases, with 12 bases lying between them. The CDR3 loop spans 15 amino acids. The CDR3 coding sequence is TGTGCCAGCAGTTACTCGGGAATGGTGGGCACTGAAGCTTTCTTT. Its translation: CASSYSGMVGTEAFF.